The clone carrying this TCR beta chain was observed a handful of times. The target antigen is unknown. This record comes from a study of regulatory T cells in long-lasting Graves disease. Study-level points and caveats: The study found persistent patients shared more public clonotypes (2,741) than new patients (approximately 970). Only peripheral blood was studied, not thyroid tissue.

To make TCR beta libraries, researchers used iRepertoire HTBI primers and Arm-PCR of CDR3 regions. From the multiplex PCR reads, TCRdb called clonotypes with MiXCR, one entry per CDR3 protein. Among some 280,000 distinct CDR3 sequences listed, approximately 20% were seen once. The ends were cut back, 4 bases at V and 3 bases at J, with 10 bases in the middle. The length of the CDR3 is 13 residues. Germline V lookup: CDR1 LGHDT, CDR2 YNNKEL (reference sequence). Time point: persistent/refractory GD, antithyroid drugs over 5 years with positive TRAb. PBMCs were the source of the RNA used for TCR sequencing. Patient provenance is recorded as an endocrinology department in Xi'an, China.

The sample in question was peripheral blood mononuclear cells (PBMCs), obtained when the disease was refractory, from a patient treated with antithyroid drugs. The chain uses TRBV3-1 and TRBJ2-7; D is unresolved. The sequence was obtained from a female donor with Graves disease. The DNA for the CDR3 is TGTGCCAGCAGCCTAAGGCTTTACTACGAGCAGTACTTC. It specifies CASSLRLYYEQYF.